The rows below give T cell receptor beta chains drawn from one sample of a study of PD-1 blockade in mismatch repair-deficient tumors. Produced via immunoSEQ multiplex PCR; TCRdb's table is partial and in-frame only. The table includes under 25,000 clones, approximately 80% detected once. Sequencing was performed on PBMCs, taken 52 weeks after starting pembrolizumab. The receptors derive from an adult with mismatch repair-deficient cancer. Both conserved end residues are part of each CDR3. A D gene is named only where the DNA matches it firmly. Clone size appears in some rows only: once, few, many, or a class for an expanded clone.

DNA | CDR3 | V | D | J | size
TGTGCCAGCAGTCCGTCGAAAATCCGGACAGGTAGCACAGATACGCAGTATTTT | CASSPSKIRTGSTDTQYF | TRBV27 | TRBD1 | TRBJ2-3 | NA
TGTGCCAGCAGTTACTCCTCCCGGGAGAAAGCTTTCTTT | CASSYSSREKAFF | TRBV6-5 | NA | TRBJ1-1 | NA
TGCGCCAGCAGCTCTCCAGGGGGCTACGAGCAGTACTTC | CASSSPGGYEQYF | TRBV5-1 | TRBD1 | TRBJ2-7 | few
TGTGCCAGCAGTGGGGGACAGGGGGCGCACAGCAATCAGCCCCAGCATTTT | CASSGGQGAHSNQPQHF | TRBV6-1 | TRBD1 | TRBJ1-5 | NA
TGTGCCAGCAGTGACTTCGCTAGCGGGAGGTTAAGTGAGCAGTTCTTC | CASSDFASGRLSEQFF | TRBV6-4 | TRBD2 | TRBJ2-1 | NA
TGCGCCAGCAGCTTGGAGGTAGCGGGAGTATCCGAGCAGTACTTC | CASSLEVAGVSEQYF | TRBV5-1 | TRBD2 | TRBJ2-7 | NA
TGCGCCAGCAGCTTTCCGGGACAGGGCTCCGGGGAGCTGTTTTTT | CASSFPGQGSGELFF | TRBV5-1 | TRBD1 | TRBJ2-2 | NA
TGTGCCAGCCGGGCCGGGACTGGGTCGGGCGAGCAGTACTTC | CASRAGTGSGEQYF | TRBV27 | NA | TRBJ2-7 | NA
TGTGCCAGCTCACCAGCTGGCAGCACTGAAGCTTTCTTT | CASSPAGSTEAFF | TRBV18 | NA | TRBJ1-1 | NA
TGCGCCAGCAGCTTGGAACCGGGGACTAACTATGGCTACACCTTC | CASSLEPGTNYGYTF | TRBV5-1 | NA | TRBJ1-2 | NA
TGTGCCAGCAGTTCTACAGGGGAAGCGAACACCGGGGAGCTGTTTTTT | CASSSTGEANTGELFF | TRBV28 | TRBD1 | TRBJ2-2 | NA
TGCGCCAGCAGCCTCCTAGCGGGGCACATTCAGTACTTC | CASSLLAGHIQYF | TRBV4-1 | TRBD2 | TRBJ2-4 | NA
TGTGCCACCCACCGTCCGGGACGGGGGGTGGATGAGCAGTTCTTC | CATHRPGRGVDEQFF | TRBV6-6 | TRBD2 | TRBJ2-1 | once
TGTGCCAGCAGTTTACAGGGGTCTTTAATTTATGGCTACACCTTC | CASSLQGSLIYGYTF | TRBV28 | NA | TRBJ1-2 | NA
TGTGCCAGCAGTCAAGGGGGGGGCAACTATGGCTACACCTTC | CASSQGGGNYGYTF | TRBV2 | NA | TRBJ1-2 | NA
TGCAGCGTCGTACACGGGTATCGCACAGATACGCAGTATTTT | CSVVHGYRTDTQYF | TRBV29-1 | NA | TRBJ2-3 | NA
TGTGCCATCAGTGAGTCACCGGGGAGGATTGAGCAGTTCTTC | CAISESPGRIEQFF | TRBV10-3 | NA | TRBJ2-1 | NA
TGTGCCAGCAGCTTCCGGGACAATGGACGGACTGAAGCTTTCTTT | CASSFRDNGRTEAFF | TRBV11-2 | NA | TRBJ1-1 | NA
TGTGCCAGCAGCACCCGACAGGGCTCCTACGAGCAGTACTTC | CASSTRQGSYEQYF | TRBV9 | TRBD1 | TRBJ2-7 | NA
TGTGCCAGCAGTGGAGGGACCAACAATGAGCAGTTCTTC | CASSGGTNNEQFF | TRBV9 | NA | TRBJ2-1 | NA
TGCGCCAGCAGCTTGGACCGGACAGCTTCCTACGAGCAGTACTTC | CASSLDRTASYEQYF | TRBV5-1 | NA | TRBJ2-7 | NA
TGCAGCGCCAGTGTCGGTTGGGGGGGCGAAGACACTGAAGCTTTCTTT | CSASVGWGGEDTEAFF | TRBV29-1 | NA | TRBJ1-1 | NA
TGCGCCAGCAGCCCCCGGACAGGCGGCGAGCAGTACTTC | CASSPRTGGEQYF | TRBV5-1 | TRBD1 | TRBJ2-7 | NA
TGCGCCAGCACAGGCTTGAGCACAGATACGCAGTATTTT | CASTGLSTDTQYF | TRBV5-1 | NA | TRBJ2-3 | NA
TGTGCCAGCAGCTTGAGGGTAGGACTGAGCTCCTACAATGAGCAGTTCTTC | CASSLRVGLSSYNEQFF | TRBV5-6 | NA | TRBJ2-1 | NA
TGTGCCAGCAGTGAAGTCTTTCGGACAGATGAAAAACTGTTTTTT | CASSEVFRTDEKLFF | TRBV6-1 | NA | TRBJ1-4 | NA
TGTGCCAGCAGGGGACAGGGGTCGTCCGGCTACACCTTC | CASRGQGSSGYTF | TRBV28 | TRBD1 | TRBJ1-2 | few
TGTGCCAGCAGCCATACGGGTCAGCCCCAGCATTTT | CASSHTGQPQHF | TRBV4-2 | NA | TRBJ1-5 | NA
TGTGCCAGCAGCTTAGTTTCGGGGAGTACAGCCCATTCACCCCTCCACTTT | CASSLVSGSTAHSPLHF | TRBV7-9 | NA | TRBJ1-6 | once
TGCCGTCCGGGGGAGTCGGGGGAGCAGTACTTC | CRPGESGEQYF | TRBV28 | NA | TRBJ2-7 | NA
TGTGCCAGCAGCTTGGAGGAACAGGATACGCAGTATTTT | CASSLEEQDTQYF | TRBV5-4 | NA | TRBJ2-3 | NA
TGCGCCAGCAGCTTGGTGGGGACAATCGGCACAGATACGCAGTATTTT | CASSLVGTIGTDTQYF | TRBV5-1 | NA | TRBJ2-3 | once
TGTGCCAGCAGCTACATGAGCGGGACGAAATACAATGAGCAGTTCTTC | CASSYMSGTKYNEQFF | TRBV7-2 | TRBD2 | TRBJ2-1 | NA
TGCGCCAGCAGCTTGGCTACAAGACTAGGGTACGAGCAGTACTTC | CASSLATRLGYEQYF | TRBV5-1 | NA | TRBJ2-7 | NA
TGCGCCAGCAGCACTGGGACAGGGGAAGCAACTGGGACTAATGAAAAACTGTTTTTT | CASSTGTGEATGTNEKLFF | TRBV5-1 | TRBD1 | TRBJ1-4 | NA
TGTGCCAGCAGCGTAGTGGCAGCGGGAGAAGGCGAGCAGTACTTC | CASSVVAAGEGEQYF | TRBV9 | TRBD2 | TRBJ2-7 | few
TGTGCCAGCAGTTACACCGTTCGGGGAGGAGAAGCTTTCTTT | CASSYTVRGGEAFF | TRBV6-6 | NA | TRBJ1-1 | once
TGTGCCAGCAGCTTAGGGCAGGGGGACTCTGGGGCCAACGTCCTGACTTTC | CASSLGQGDSGANVLTF | TRBV11-3 | TRBD1 | TRBJ2-6 | NA
TGTGCCAGTAGCGAGAGACAGGGTGGCACTGAAGCTTTCTTT | CASSERQGGTEAFF | TRBV19 | TRBD1 | TRBJ1-1 | NA
TGTGCCAGCAGCCCACTAGCGGGAGCCTACGAGCAGTACTTC | CASSPLAGAYEQYF | TRBV9 | TRBD2 | TRBJ2-7 | NA
TGTGCCAGCAGCACCTCGACAGTCGGAGCCGGGGAGCTGTTTTTT | CASSTSTVGAGELFF | TRBV9 | NA | TRBJ2-2 | NA
TGTGCCAGCAGTCCCAGGGGGCCCTACAATGAGCAGTTCTTC | CASSPRGPYNEQFF | TRBV6-1 | TRBD1 | TRBJ2-1 | once
TGTGCCAGCGGGACTACCCGTAATTCACCCCTCCACTTT | CASGTTRNSPLHF | TRBV28 | NA | TRBJ1-6 | once
TGTGCCAGCCGGGCTAGTTGGGGGGACGGGGAGCTGTTTTTT | CASRASWGDGELFF | TRBV6-1 | NA | TRBJ2-2 | once
TGTGCCAGCAGGATCACACCTCAGGGGCCCACCTACGAGCAGTACTTC | CASRITPQGPTYEQYF | TRBV28 | NA | TRBJ2-7 | NA
TGTGCCATCAGTGAGGGACTGCGGACAGGGGGTAATCAGCCCCAGCATTTT | CAISEGLRTGGNQPQHF | TRBV10-3 | TRBD1 | TRBJ1-5 | few
TGTGCCTGGGGCTTTAGCGGGGGGAGCACAGATACGCAGTATTTT | CAWGFSGGSTDTQYF | TRBV30 | TRBD2 | TRBJ2-3 | NA